This TCR beta chain was sequenced for a study of PD-1 blockade in classical Hodgkin lymphoma. Using immunoSEQ multiplex PCR, the repertoire was profiled, and TCRdb retains in-frame clones only, with some absent. The sample holds approximately 44,000 clones, about two thirds seen once. On this clone: Its antigen is still unknown.

Germline CDR1 and CDR2: SGDLS and YYNGEE. The CDR3 has 14 amino acids. V was cut by 4 bases and J by 0 bases, with 10 bases left in between. The time point is: cycle 4 day 1 (C4D1), after more than 5 weeks of nivolumab. Each and every patient relapsed after autologous stem cell transplantation, and patients got differing brentuximab vedotin exposure. Study-wide results and limits: A significant rise in TCR diversity was seen by C4D1 for CD4+ cells but not for CD8+ cells. Relapsed/refractory patients reportedly had lower baseline diversity than newly diagnosed patients. Partial responders and progressors had significantly lower baseline TCR diversity.

Sequences were derived from peripheral blood mononuclear cells (PBMCs), sampled before the fourth cycle of nivolumab. The J gene is TRBJ1-1, the V gene TRBV9; D is unclear. The TCR was taken from a human donor with classical Hodgkin lymphoma. In DNA, the CDR3 is TGTGCCAGCAGCCGTCCGTCGTTGAACACTGAAGCTTTCTTT. Protein: CASSRPSLNTEAFF.